This T cell receptor (beta chain) comes out of a study of control samples from healthy donors and cancer patients. Germline-derived CDR1 and CDR2 are SGHTA and FQGNSA. The V gene end was trimmed by 0 bases and the J gene end by 11 bases; junction bases not matched to a gene: 6. This CDR3 contains 13 residues. Profiling relied on immunoSEQ multiplex PCR, and the TCRdb table lists in-frame clones only, not all of them. The sample consists of roughly 180,000 clones, 94% of them appearing once. The receptor's source is a woman aged 18-29 years in good health. The rearrangement uses TRBV7-2 and TRBJ1-1, with 7 bases fitting TRBD1. Sequencing was performed on blood. The CDR3 reads CASSLAGGIVAFF. Here the CDR3 DNA reads TGTGCCAGCAGCTTAGCAGGGGGCATCGTGGCTTTCTTT.